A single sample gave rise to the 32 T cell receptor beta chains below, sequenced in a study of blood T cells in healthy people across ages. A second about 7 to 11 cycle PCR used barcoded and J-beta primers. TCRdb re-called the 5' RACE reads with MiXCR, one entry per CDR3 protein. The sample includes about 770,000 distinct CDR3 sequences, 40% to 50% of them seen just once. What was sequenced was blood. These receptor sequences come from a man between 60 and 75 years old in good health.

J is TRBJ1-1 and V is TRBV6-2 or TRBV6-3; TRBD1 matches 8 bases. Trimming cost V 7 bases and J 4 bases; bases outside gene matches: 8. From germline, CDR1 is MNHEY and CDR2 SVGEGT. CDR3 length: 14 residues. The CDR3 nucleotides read TGTGCCAGCAACCCAGGGGGCGCGATCACTGAAGCTTTCTTT. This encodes CASNPGGAITEAFF.

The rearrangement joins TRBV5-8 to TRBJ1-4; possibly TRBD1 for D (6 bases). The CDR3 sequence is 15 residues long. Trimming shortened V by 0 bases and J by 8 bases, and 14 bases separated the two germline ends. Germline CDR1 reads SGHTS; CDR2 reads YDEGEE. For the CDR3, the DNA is TGTGCCAGCAGCTTGGTGAACAGGGAGAGAGAAAAACTGTTTTTT. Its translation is CASSLVNREREKLFF.

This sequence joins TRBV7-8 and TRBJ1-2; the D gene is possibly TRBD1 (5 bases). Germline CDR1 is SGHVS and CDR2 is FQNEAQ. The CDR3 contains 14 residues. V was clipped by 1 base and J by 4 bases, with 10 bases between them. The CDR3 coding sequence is TGTGCCAGCAGCTTAGGGCAGGGACTCTATGGCTACACCTTC. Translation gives CASSLGQGLYGYTF. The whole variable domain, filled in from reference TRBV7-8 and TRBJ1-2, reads GAGVSQSPRYKVAKRGQDVALRCDPISGHVSLFWYQQALGQGPEFLTYFQNEAQLDKSGLPSDRFFAERPEGSVSTLKIQRTQQEDSAVYLCASSLGQGLYGYTFGSGTRLTVV.

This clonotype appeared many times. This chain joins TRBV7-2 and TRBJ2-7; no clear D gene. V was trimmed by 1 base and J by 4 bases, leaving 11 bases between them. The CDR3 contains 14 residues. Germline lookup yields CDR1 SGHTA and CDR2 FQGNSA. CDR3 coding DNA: TGTGCCAGCAGCTTAGGGTCGGGTAGTTACGAGCAGTACTTC. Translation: CASSLGSGSYEQYF.

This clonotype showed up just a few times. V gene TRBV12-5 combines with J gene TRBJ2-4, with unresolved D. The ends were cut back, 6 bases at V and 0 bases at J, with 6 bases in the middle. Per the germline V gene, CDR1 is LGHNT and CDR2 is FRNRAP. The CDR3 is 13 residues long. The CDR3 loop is CASGNLAKNIQYF. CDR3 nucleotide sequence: TGTGCTAGTGGCAATCTAGCCAAAAACATTCAGTACTTC.

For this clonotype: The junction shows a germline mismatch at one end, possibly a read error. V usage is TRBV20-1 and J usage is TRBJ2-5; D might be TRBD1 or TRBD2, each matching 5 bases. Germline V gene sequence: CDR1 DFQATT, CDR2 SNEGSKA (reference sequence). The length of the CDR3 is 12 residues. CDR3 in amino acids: CSVRGAGETQYF. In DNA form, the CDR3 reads TGCAGTGTTAGAGGGGCAGGGGAGACCCAGTACTTC.

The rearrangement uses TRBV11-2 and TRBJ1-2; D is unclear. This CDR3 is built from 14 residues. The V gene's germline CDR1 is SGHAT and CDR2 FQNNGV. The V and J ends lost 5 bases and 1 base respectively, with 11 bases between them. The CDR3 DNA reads TGTGCCAGCAGCGTAGTGGACGTTAACTATGGCTACACCTTC. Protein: CASSVVDVNYGYTF.

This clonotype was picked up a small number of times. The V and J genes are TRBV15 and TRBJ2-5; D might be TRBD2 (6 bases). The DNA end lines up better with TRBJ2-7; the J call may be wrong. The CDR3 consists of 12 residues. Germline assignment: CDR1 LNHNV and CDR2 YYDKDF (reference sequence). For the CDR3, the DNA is TGTGCCACCAGCAGAGGGGGGGACGAGCAGTACTTC. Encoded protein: CATSRGGDEQYF.

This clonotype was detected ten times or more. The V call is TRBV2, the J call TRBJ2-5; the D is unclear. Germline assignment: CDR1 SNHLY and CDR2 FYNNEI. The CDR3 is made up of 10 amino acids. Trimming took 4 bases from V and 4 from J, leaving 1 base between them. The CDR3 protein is CASSGETQYF. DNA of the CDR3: TGTGCCAGCAGTGGAGAGACCCAGTACTTC.

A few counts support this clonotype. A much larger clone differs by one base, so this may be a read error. CDR3 loop: CASSFAGQAVHEQYF. The CDR3, as DNA: TGTGCCAGCAGCTTTGCGGGGCAAGCAGTCCATGAGCAGTACTTC. J is TRBJ2-5 and V is TRBV7-2; weak D call: TRBD2 (6 bases). The length of the CDR3 is 15 residues. Germline assignment: CDR1 SGHTA and CDR2 FQGNSA. Trimming removed 3 bases from V and 11 bases from J, with 22 bases in between.

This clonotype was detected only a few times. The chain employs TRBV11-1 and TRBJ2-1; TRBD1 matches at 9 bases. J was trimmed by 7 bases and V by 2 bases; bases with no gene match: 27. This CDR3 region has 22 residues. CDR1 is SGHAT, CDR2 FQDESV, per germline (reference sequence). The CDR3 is CASSLKPGTGSLVRYLSNEQFF. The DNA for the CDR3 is TGTGCCAGCAGCTTAAAACCTGGGACAGGGTCTTTGGTGCGCTATCTATCGAATGAGCAGTTCTTC.

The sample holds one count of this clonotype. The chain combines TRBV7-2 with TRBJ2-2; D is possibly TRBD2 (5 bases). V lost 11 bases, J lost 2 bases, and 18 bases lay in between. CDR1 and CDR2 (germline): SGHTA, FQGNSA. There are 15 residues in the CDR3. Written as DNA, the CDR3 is TGTGCCGGCACTAGACGGACTCCCAACACCGGGGAGCTGTTTTTT. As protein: CAGTRRTPNTGELFF.

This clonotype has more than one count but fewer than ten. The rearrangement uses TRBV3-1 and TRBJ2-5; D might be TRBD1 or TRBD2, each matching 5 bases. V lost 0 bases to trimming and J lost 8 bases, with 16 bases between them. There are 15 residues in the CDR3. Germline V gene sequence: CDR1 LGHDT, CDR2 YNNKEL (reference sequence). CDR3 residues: CASSQDLGARGTQYF. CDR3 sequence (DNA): TGTGCCAGCAGCCAAGATCTAGGGGCACGGGGAACCCAGTACTTC.

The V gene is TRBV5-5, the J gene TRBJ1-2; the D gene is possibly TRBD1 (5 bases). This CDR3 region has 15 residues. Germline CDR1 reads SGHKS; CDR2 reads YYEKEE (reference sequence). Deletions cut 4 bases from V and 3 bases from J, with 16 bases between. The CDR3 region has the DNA TGTGCCAGCAGCCCGTCCTCGGGGCATCACTATGGCTACACCTTC. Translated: CASSPSSGHHYGYTF.

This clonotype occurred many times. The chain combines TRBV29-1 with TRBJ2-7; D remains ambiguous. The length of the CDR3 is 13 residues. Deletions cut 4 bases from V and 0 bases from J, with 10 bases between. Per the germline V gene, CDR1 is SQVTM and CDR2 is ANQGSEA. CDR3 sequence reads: CSVVSSSSYEQYF. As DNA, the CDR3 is TGCAGCGTTGTATCTAGTTCCTCCTACGAGCAGTACTTC.

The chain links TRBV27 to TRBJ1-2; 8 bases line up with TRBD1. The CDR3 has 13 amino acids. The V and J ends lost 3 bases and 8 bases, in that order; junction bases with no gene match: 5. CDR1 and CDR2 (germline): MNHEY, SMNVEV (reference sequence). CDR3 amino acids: CASSFSQGGGYTF. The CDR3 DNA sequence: TGTGCCAGCAGTTTTTCACAGGGGGGGGGCTACACCTTC.

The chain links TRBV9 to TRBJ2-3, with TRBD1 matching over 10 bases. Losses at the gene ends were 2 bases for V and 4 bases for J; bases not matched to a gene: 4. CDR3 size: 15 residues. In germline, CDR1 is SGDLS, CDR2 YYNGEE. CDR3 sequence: CASSVTGQGSDTQYF. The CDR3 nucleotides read TGTGCCAGCAGCGTCACGGGACAGGGGTCAGATACGCAGTATTTT.

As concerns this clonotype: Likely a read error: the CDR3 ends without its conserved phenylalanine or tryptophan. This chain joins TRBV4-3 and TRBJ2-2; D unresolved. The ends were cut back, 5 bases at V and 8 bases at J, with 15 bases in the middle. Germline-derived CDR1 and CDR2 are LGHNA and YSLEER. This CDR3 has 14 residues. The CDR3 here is CASSSGLLEGELFL. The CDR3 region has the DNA TGCGCCAGCAGCTCGGGTCTTTTAGAGGGGGAGCTGTTTCTT.

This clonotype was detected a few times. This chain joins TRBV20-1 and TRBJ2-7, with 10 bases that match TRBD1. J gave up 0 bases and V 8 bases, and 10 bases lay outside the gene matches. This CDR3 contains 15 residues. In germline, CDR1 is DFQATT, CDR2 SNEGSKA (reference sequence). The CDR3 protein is CSLDLRTGGSYEQYF. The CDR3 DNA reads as TGCAGTCTAGATCTCCGGACAGGGGGCTCCTACGAGCAGTACTTC.

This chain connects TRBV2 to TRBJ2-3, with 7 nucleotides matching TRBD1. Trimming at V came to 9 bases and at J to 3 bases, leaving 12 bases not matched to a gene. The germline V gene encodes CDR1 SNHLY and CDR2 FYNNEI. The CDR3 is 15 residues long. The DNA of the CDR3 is TGTGCCAGAGGTAGACAGGGTATATTTACAGATACGCAGTATTTT. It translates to CARGRQGIFTDTQYF.

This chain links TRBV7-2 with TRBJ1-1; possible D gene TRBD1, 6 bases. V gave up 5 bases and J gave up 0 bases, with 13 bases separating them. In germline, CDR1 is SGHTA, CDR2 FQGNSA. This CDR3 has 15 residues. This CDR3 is CASSPQGRMNTEAFF. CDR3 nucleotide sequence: TGTGCCAGCAGCCCCCAGGGGCGGATGAACACTGAAGCTTTCTTT. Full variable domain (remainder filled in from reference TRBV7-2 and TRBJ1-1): GAGVSQSPSNKVTEKGKDVELRCDPISGHTALYWYRQSLGQGLEFLIYFQGNSAPDKSGLPSDRFSAERTGGSVSTLTIQRTQQEDSAVYLCASSPQGRMNTEAFFGQGTRLTVV.

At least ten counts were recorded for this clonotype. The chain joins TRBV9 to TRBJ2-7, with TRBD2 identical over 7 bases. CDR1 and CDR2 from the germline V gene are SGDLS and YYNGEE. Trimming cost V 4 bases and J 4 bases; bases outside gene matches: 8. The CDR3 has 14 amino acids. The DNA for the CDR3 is TGTGCCAGCAGCCCCGGGCCGGGAGGATACGAGCAGTACTTC. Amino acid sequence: CASSPGPGGYEQYF.

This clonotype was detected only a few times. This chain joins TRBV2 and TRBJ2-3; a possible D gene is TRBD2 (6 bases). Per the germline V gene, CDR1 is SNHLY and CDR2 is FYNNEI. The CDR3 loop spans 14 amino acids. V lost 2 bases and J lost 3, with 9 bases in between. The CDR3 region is CASSERLATDTQYF. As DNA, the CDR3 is TGTGCCAGCAGTGAAAGGCTAGCGACAGATACGCAGTATTTT. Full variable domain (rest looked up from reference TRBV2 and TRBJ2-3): EPEVTQTPSHQVTQMGQEVILRCVPISNHLYFYWYRQILGQKVEFLVSFYNNEISEKSEIFDDQFSVERPDGSNFTLKIRSTKLEDSAMYFCASSERLATDTQYFGPGTRLTVL.

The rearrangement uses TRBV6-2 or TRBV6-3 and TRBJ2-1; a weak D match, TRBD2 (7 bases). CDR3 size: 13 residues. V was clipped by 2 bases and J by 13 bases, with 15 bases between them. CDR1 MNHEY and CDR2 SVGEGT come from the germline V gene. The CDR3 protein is CASSYRGGGEQFF. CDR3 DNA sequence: TGTGCCAGCAGTTACCGGGGAGGGGGGGAACAGTTCTTC.

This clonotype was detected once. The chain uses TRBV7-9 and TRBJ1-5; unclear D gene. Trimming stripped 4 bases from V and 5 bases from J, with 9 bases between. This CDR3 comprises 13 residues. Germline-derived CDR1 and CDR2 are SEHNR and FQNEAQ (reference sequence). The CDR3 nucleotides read TGTGCCAGCAGCTCCGGGTTAGATCAGCCCCAGCATTTT. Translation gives CASSSGLDQPQHF.

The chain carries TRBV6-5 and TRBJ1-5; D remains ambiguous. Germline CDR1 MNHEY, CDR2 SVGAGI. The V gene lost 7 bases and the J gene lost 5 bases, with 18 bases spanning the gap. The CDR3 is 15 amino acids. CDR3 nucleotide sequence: TGTGCCAGCACCACCCAGGCCCCGGAGTATCAGCCCCAGCATTTT. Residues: CASTTQAPEYQPQHF.

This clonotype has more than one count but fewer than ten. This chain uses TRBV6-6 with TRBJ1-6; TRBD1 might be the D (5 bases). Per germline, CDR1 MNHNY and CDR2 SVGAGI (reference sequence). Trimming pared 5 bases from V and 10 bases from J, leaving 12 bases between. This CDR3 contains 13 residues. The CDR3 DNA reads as TGTGCCAGCAGTCAAGCTGGGGGGTCACCCCTCCACTTT. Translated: CASSQAGGSPLHF.

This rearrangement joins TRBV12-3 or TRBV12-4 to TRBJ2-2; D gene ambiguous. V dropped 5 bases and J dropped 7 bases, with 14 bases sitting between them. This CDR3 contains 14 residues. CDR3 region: CASSTPIAGGELFF. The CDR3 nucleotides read TGTGCCAGCAGTACCCCTATTGCCGGCGGGGAGCTGTTTTTT.

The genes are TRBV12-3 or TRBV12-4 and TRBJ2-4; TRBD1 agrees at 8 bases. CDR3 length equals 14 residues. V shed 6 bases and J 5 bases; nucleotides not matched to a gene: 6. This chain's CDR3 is CASSPTGQENIQYF. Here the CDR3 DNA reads TGTGCCAGCAGCCCTACGGGACAGGAAAACATTCAGTACTTC.

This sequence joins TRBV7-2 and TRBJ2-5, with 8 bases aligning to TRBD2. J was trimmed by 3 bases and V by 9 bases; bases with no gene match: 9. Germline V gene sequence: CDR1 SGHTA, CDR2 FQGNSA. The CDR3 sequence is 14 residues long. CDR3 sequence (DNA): TGTGCCAGTTCTGGAAGGACTAGCAAAGAGACCCAGTACTTC. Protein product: CASSGRTSKETQYF.

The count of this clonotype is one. CDR3 in DNA: TGTGCCAGCAGCGTAGGGCTGGAAAGCTCCTACAATGAGCAGTTCTTC. It encodes CASSVGLESSYNEQFF. This chain uses TRBV9 with TRBJ2-1, with D uncertain. The CDR3 contains 16 residues. Germline assignment: CDR1 SGDLS and CDR2 YYNGEE. Between the trimmed V and J ends, which lost 0 bases and 0 bases, there was a span of 10 bases.

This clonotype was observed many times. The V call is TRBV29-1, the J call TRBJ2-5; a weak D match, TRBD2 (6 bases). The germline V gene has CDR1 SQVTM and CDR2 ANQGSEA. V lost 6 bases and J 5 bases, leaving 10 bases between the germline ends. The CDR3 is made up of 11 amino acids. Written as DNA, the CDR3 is TGCAGCGTGGGGGGTTACGAGACCCAGTACTTC. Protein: CSVGGYETQYF. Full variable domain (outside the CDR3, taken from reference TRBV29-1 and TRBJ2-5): SAVISQKPSRDICQRGTSLTIQCQVDSQVTMMFWYRQQPGQSLTLIATANQGSEATYESGFVIDKFPISRPNLTFSTLTVSNMSPEDSSIYLCSVGGYETQYFGPGTRLLVL.